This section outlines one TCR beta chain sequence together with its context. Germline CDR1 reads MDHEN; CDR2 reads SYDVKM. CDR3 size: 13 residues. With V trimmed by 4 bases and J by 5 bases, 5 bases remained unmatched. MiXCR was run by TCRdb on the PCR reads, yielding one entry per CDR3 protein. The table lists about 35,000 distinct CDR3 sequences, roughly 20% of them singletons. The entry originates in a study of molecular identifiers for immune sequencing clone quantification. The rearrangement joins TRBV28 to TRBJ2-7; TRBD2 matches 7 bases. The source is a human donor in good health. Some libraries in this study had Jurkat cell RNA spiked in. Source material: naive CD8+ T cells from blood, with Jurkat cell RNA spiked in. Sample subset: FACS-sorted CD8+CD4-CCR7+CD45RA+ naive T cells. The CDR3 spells CASSYRGRNEQYF. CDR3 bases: TGTGCCAGCAGTTATCGCGGGAGAAACGAGCAGTACTTC.